This T cell receptor beta chain is from a study of OX40 agonist ivuxolimab in advanced cancers. Study at large: Each patient was given ivuxolimab into a vein every 2 weeks, at 0.01 to 10 mg/kg.

The V gene end was trimmed by 4 bases and the J gene end by 6 bases; junction bases not matched to a gene: 9. This CDR3 is 17 amino acids long. The germline V gene has CDR1 SGHVS and CDR2 FNYEAQ. This clone appeared once. The method was immunoSEQ multiplex PCR; TCRdb's version includes in-frame clones alone and lacks a portion of them. The table records approximately 90,000 clones, approximately 90% of them present only once. The source is an adult with an advanced solid tumor such as melanoma, head and neck, liver or kidney cancer. The specimen comprised CD4+ or CD8+ T cells sorted from blood, sampled in a trial of the OX40 agonist ivuxolimab. The gene calls are TRBV7-6 and TRBJ2-2, with 12 bases lining up with TRBD1. Here the CDR3 reads CASSSMGGQGAAGELFF. In DNA form, the CDR3 reads TGTGCCAGCAGCTCGATGGGGGGACAGGGGGCTGCCGGGGAGCTGTTTTTT.